The 30 T cell receptor beta chains given below trace back to one sample, sequenced in a study of T cell changes during pregnancy in multiple sclerosis. Only in-frame clones appear in the TCRdb table, and some are missing; sequencing was by immunoSEQ multiplex PCR. Here the sample spans approximately 30,000 clones, 87% being singletons. The material was CD8+ T cells from peripheral blood mononuclear cells, obtained in the first trimester of pregnancy. The receptors were gathered from a female donor with multiple sclerosis, enrolled in a pregnancy study.

This rearrangement joins TRBV28 to TRBJ2-5; unclear D gene. This CDR3 has 11 amino acids. CDR1 MDHEN and CDR2 SYDVKM come from the germline V gene. The V end lost 2 bases, the J end lost 12 bases, and 10 bases lay between the germline ends. The CDR3 reads CASSLQARKYF. DNA for the CDR3: TGTGCCAGCAGTTTACAGGCACGGAAGTACTTC.

V is TRBV6-5 and J is TRBJ2-1; 8 bases align to TRBD2. V was clipped by 4 bases and J by 9 bases; unmatched bases: 14. This CDR3 spans 16 amino acids. Looked up from germline, CDR1 is MNHEY and CDR2 is SVGAGI. The CDR3, as DNA: TGTGCCAGCAGTTTAGATGGGACTAGTCTATTCGGTGAGCAGTTCTTC. Its protein is CASSLDGTSLFGEQFF.

The V gene is TRBV10-3, the J gene TRBJ2-3; 7 bases line up with TRBD2. CDR1 and CDR2 from the germline V gene are ENHRY and SYGVKD. Trimming cost V 5 bases and J 4 bases; bases outside gene matches: 6. The CDR3 totals 14 residues. The CDR3 nucleotides read TGTGCCATCAGTTCGGGGGGTCCGGCAGATACGCAGTATTTT. It specifies CAISSGGPADTQYF.

This sequence joins TRBV7-2 and TRBJ2-1; the D gene is possibly TRBD2 (5 bases). V lost 6 bases and J lost 2, with 8 bases in between. The CDR3 is 13 amino acids. CDR1 is SGHTA and CDR2 is FQGNSA in the germline V gene. The CDR3 nucleotides read TGTGCCAGCAGACCCGGGACCTACAATGAGCAGTTCTTC. Its translation: CASRPGTYNEQFF.

V and J are TRBV9 and TRBJ1-4; a possible D gene is TRBD1 (5 bases). Germline loops: CDR1 SGDLS, CDR2 YYNGEE. The CDR3 is made up of 15 amino acids. The germline V and J ends were trimmed by 0 bases and 2 bases, with 8 bases remaining between them. As DNA, the CDR3 is TGTGCCAGCAGCGTAGAAAAGGGGACTAATGAAAAACTGTTTTTT. Translated: CASSVEKGTNEKLFF.

The chain couples TRBV13 to TRBJ2-7; no reliable D call. The CDR3 consists of 13 residues. Germline V gene data show CDR1 as PRHDT and CDR2 as FYEKMQ (reference sequence). Trimming left V 4 bases short and J 5 bases short, with 12 bases between. CDR3 loop: CASSSNAQDEQYF. The CDR3 nucleotides are TGTGCCAGCAGCTCTAATGCCCAGGACGAGCAGTACTTC.

This rearrangement joins TRBV9 to TRBJ2-5, with a possible D match to TRBD1 (6 bases). The V and J ends lost 3 bases and 4 bases respectively, with 10 bases between them. The germline CDR1 and CDR2 sequences are SGDLS and YYNGEE. CDR3 length: 13 residues. The CDR3 DNA is TGTGCCAGCAGCGCCACAGGGTTAGAGACCCAGTACTTC. Translation: CASSATGLETQYF.

The chain combines TRBV6-5 with TRBJ1-1, with D unresolved. CDR3 length equals 12 residues. V was pared by 7 bases and J by 2 bases, with 8 bases between. Germline V gene lookup returns CDR1 MNHEY and CDR2 SVGAGI. CDR3 sequence: CASTSGNTEAFF. The CDR3 nucleotides are TGTGCCAGCACCTCGGGAAACACTGAAGCTTTCTTT.

The V gene is TRBV6-5, the J gene TRBJ2-7, with TRBD2 identical over 10 bases. Losses at the gene ends were 7 bases for V and 3 bases for J; bases not matched to a gene: 6. CDR3 length: 14 amino acids. CDR1 MNHEY and CDR2 SVGAGI come from the germline V gene. In DNA, the CDR3 is TGTGCCAGCACCCGGACTAGCGGACTCTACGAGCAGTACTTC. Its protein is CASTRTSGLYEQYF.

The chain's CDR3 is CASSSGYLAFF. The DNA for the CDR3 is TGTGCCAGCAGCTCGGGGTATCTAGCTTTCTTT. This chain uses TRBV5-4 with TRBJ1-1; D remains unclear. The CDR3 extends over 11 amino acids. The V gene lost 3 bases and the J gene lost 10 bases, with 10 bases spanning the gap. Per germline, CDR1 SGHNT and CDR2 YYREEE (reference sequence).

The chain links TRBV11-2 to TRBJ2-2; 8 bases fit TRBD1. The CDR3 contains 15 residues. Germline loops: CDR1 SGHAT, CDR2 FQNNGV. V lost 4 bases and J lost 11; bases outside the gene matches: 12. The CDR3 region is CASSSDREAGLELFF. For the CDR3, the DNA is TGTGCCAGCAGCTCGGACAGGGAGGCTGGGCTCGAGCTGTTTTTT. Complete variable domain (other parts from reference TRBV11-2 and TRBJ2-2): EAGVAQSPRYKIIEKRQSVAFWCNPISGHATLYWYQQILGQGPKLLIQFQNNGVVDDSQLPKDRFSAERLKGVDSTLKIQPAKLEDSAVYLCASSSDREAGLELFFGEGSRLTVL.

This clone occurred a few times. V and J are TRBV19 and TRBJ1-6; possible D gene TRBD1, 6 bases. The CDR3 has 14 residues. The germline CDR1 and CDR2 sequences are LNHDA and SQIVND (reference sequence). V was pared by 3 bases and J by 6 bases, with 9 bases between. CDR3 DNA: TGTGCCAGTAGTATCGGACAGACTAATTCACCCCTCCACTTT. This translates into CASSIGQTNSPLHF.

This chain uses TRBV12-5 with TRBJ2-1; 8 bases agree with TRBD2. The CDR3 loop spans 15 amino acids. Germline V CDR1 and CDR2: LGHNT, FRNRAP. V trimming: 5 bases; J trimming: 6 bases; junction bases outside the gene matches: 9. CDR3 amino acids: CASGIGLAPGNEQFF. The CDR3 region has the DNA TGTGCTAGTGGTATCGGACTAGCTCCTGGCAATGAGCAGTTCTTC.

V usage is TRBV27 and J usage is TRBJ1-1; D may be TRBD1 (6 bases). Trimming took 2 bases from V and 5 from J, leaving 9 bases between them. This CDR3 has 13 amino acids. The germline V gene encodes CDR1 MNHEY and CDR2 SMNVEV (reference sequence). CDR3 sequence (DNA): TGTGCCAGCAGTTTACAGGGGCTGACTGAAGCTTTCTTT. Amino acid sequence: CASSLQGLTEAFF.

V and J are TRBV4-2 and TRBJ2-3, with D possibly being TRBD2 (7 bases). Germline V gene sequence: CDR1 LGHNA, CDR2 YNFKEQ. The CDR3 sequence is 17 residues long. Trimming removed 1 base from V and 1 base from J, with 15 bases in between. The CDR3 is CASSQGSGGQGTDTQYF. The CDR3, as DNA: TGTGCCAGCAGCCAAGGTTCCGGGGGGCAGGGCACAGATACGCAGTATTTT.

This clone was observed a single time. This chain joins TRBV5-6 and TRBJ2-2; D possibly corresponds to TRBD1 (6 bases). The CDR3 has 13 residues. The V gene lost 4 bases and the J gene lost 5 bases, with 9 bases spanning the gap. Germline CDR1 reads SGHDT; CDR2 reads YYEEEE. In DNA, the CDR3 is TGTGCCAGCAGCCGTACAGGGACCGGGGAGCTGTTTTTT. Its protein is CASSRTGTGELFF. The full variable domain, in which reference TRBV5-6 and TRBJ2-2 provide the parts outside the CDR3, is DAGVTQSPTHLIKTRGQQVTLRCSPKSGHDTVSWYQQALGQGPQFIFQYYEEEERQRGNFPDRFSGHQFPNYSSELNVNALLLGDSALYLCASSRTGTGELFFGEGSRLTVL.

The V gene is TRBV7-9, the J gene TRBJ2-1, with TRBD2 as a possible D gene (5 bases). Germline V lookup: CDR1 SEHNR, CDR2 FQNEAQ (reference sequence). This CDR3 has 12 residues. Trimming pared 5 bases from V and 11 bases from J, leaving 13 bases between. The CDR3 DNA sequence: TGTGCCAGCAGCCTGGGTCGGGGTCAGCAGTTCTTC. It codes for CASSLGRGQQFF. The full variable domain, in which reference TRBV7-9 and TRBJ2-1 provide the parts outside the CDR3, is DTGVSQNPRHKITKRGQNVTFRCDPISEHNRLYWYRQTLGQGPEFLTYFQNEAQLEKSRLLSDRFSAERPKGSFSTLEIQRTEQGDSAMYLCASSLGRGQQFFGPGTRLTVL.

The chain links TRBV7-8 to TRBJ2-5; D is perhaps TRBD2 (5 bases). Germline lookup yields CDR1 SGHVS and CDR2 FQNEAQ. CDR3 length: 14 residues. V was shortened by 5 bases and J by 2 bases, with 12 bases between the two germline ends. The CDR3 nucleotides are TGTGCCAGCAGCCAAGCGGCAGTTCAAGAGACCCAGTACTTC. It translates to CASSQAAVQETQYF.

This chain connects TRBV28 to TRBJ2-2; TRBD2 agrees at 9 bases. V lost 2 bases and J lost 1; bases outside the gene matches: 2. This CDR3 region has 16 residues. Germline loops: CDR1 MDHEN, CDR2 SYDVKM. CDR3 nucleotide sequence: TGTGCCAGCAGTTTAAGCGGGAGGATGAACACCGGGGAGCTGTTTTTT. Its protein is CASSLSGRMNTGELFF.

CDR3 protein: CAWSVVGDEQYF. CDR3 DNA sequence: TGTGCCTGGAGTGTTGTGGGAGACGAGCAGTACTTC. The rearrangement uses TRBV30 and TRBJ2-7; D might be TRBD2 (5 bases). The CDR3 length is 12 residues. The ends were cut back, 0 bases at V and 5 bases at J, with 8 bases in the middle. Germline V CDR1 and CDR2: GTSNPN, SVGIG (reference sequence). Full variable domain (rest looked up from reference TRBV30 and TRBJ2-7): SQTIHQWPATLVQPVGSPLSLECTVEGTSNPNLYWYRQAAGRGLQLLFYSVGIGQISSEVPQNLSASRPQDRQFILSSKKLLLSDSGFYLCAWSVVGDEQYFGPGTRLTVT.

The gene calls are TRBV19 and TRBJ2-3, with 9 nucleotides matching TRBD1. The CDR3 contains 16 residues. Germline V gives CDR1 LNHDA, CDR2 SQIVND (reference sequence). The ends lost 7 bases at V and 2 bases at J; junction bases unmatched: 10. The CDR3 loop reads CASKAGDRATTDTQYF. Written as DNA, the CDR3 is TGTGCCAGTAAGGCGGGGGACAGGGCTACCACAGATACGCAGTATTTT.

Note on this clone: Sequence at one end of the junction differs from germline and may be a read error. The V call is TRBV7-7, the J call TRBJ2-1, with TRBD2 matching over 11 bases. The length of the CDR3 is 15 residues. Germline values: CDR1 SSHAT, CDR2 FNYEAQ (reference sequence). CDR3 region: CASSPGLADYNEQFF. As DNA, the CDR3 is TGTGCTAGCAGCCCGGGACTAGCGGATTACAATGAGCAGTTCTTC.

The chain couples TRBV10-3 to TRBJ2-1, with TRBD2 matching over 7 bases. The CDR3 sequence is 15 residues long. CDR1 ENHRY and CDR2 SYGVKD come from the germline V gene. The ends lost 0 bases at V and 4 bases at J; junction bases unmatched: 3. CDR3 region: CAISESPGGYNEQFF. The CDR3 region has the DNA TGTGCCATCAGTGAGTCCCCCGGGGGGTACAATGAGCAGTTCTTC.

This clone has just one count. The V gene is TRBV28, the J gene TRBJ1-1; TRBD1 aligns across 9 bases. The CDR3 length is 13 residues. V gave up 5 bases and J gave up 5 bases; unmatched junction bases: 3. Germline CDR1 reads MDHEN; CDR2 reads SYDVKM. CDR3 coding DNA: TGTGCCAGCAGTCAGACAGGGGGAACTGAAGCTTTCTTT. It codes for CASSQTGGTEAFF.

This sequence joins TRBV2 and TRBJ2-7; D possibly corresponds to TRBD1 (5 bases). Per the germline V gene, CDR1 is SNHLY and CDR2 is FYNNEI. Trimming removed 6 bases from V and 3 bases from J, with 12 bases in between. This CDR3 region has 13 residues. The CDR3 spells CASRTMGHYEQYF. CDR3 nucleotide sequence: TGTGCCAGCAGGACAATGGGGCACTACGAGCAGTACTTC. Based on the CDR3 plus reference TRBV2 and TRBJ2-7, the full variable domain is EPEVTQTPSHQVTQMGQEVILRCVPISNHLYFYWYRQILGQKVEFLVSFYNNEISEKSEIFDDQFSVERPDGSNFTLKIRSTKLEDSAMYFCASRTMGHYEQYFGPGTRLTVT.

The chain employs TRBV18 and TRBJ2-5; no clear D gene. The CDR3 contains 13 residues. The germline V gene has CDR1 KGHSH and CDR2 LQKENI. Trimming stripped 4 bases from V and 3 bases from J, with 9 bases between. The CDR3 spells CASSLYYEETQYF. DNA of the CDR3: TGTGCCAGCTCACTATACTATGAAGAGACCCAGTACTTC.

This chain joins TRBV6-1 and TRBJ2-1, with 8 bases lining up with TRBD2. Germline V gene sequence: CDR1 MNHNS, CDR2 SASEGT. The CDR3 is 15 residues long. V trimming: 6 bases; J trimming: 4 bases; junction bases outside the gene matches: 8. The DNA of the CDR3 is TGTGCCAGCAGCAAGCGGGGGCCCCTATACAATGAGCAGTTCTTC. Translated: CASSKRGPLYNEQFF.

The V and J genes are TRBV9 and TRBJ1-1, with no clear D. CDR3 size: 12 residues. Germline V lookup: CDR1 SGDLS, CDR2 YYNGEE. Trimming cost V 2 bases and J 3 bases, with 5 bases left between them. Here the CDR3 reads CASSVSDTEAFF. In DNA, the CDR3 is TGTGCCAGCAGCGTCAGTGACACTGAAGCTTTCTTT.

This sequence joins TRBV7-8 and TRBJ1-5; no reliable D call. The CDR3 is made up of 15 amino acids. Between the trimmed V and J ends, which lost 7 bases and 2 bases, there was a span of 15 bases. Germline V gives CDR1 SGHVS, CDR2 FQNEAQ. CDR3 amino acids: CASTNTVRGNQPQHF. As DNA, the CDR3 is TGTGCCAGCACAAATACAGTGAGAGGCAATCAGCCCCAGCATTTT.

The chain recombines TRBV5-6 with TRBJ2-7, with D tentatively TRBD1 (6 bases). The CDR3 loop spans 14 amino acids. The V gene lost 2 bases and the J gene lost 2 bases, with 11 bases spanning the gap. Germline loops: CDR1 SGHDT, CDR2 YYEEEE. The CDR3 DNA sequence: TGTGCCAGCAGCTTTGAGGACAGTGCCTACGAGCAGTACTTC. It encodes CASSFEDSAYEQYF.